This entry is about one T cell receptor beta chain. What it recognizes is unknown. V lost 0 bases, J lost 5 bases, and 15 bases lay in between. This CDR3 is built from 16 residues. Per germline, CDR1 SGHRS and CDR2 YFSETQ. The sample comes from a study of beta chain features in type 1 diabetes. Investigators reverse transcribed all isolated RNA, so they sequenced expressed TCRB transcripts. Generated by immunoSEQ multiplex PCR, the TCRdb table keeps only in-frame clones and is missing some. Of under 300,000 clones detected, under 8.5% appear once; the ten largest clones hold approximately 0.93%. General study findings and limits: PCR may have favored shorter templates equally in patients and controls.

The single heparinised draw taken from each donor contained about 100 mL of blood on average. Purity of each sorted population was above 95%. The V and J genes are TRBV5-1 and TRBJ2-1, with TRBD1 as a possible D gene (6 bases). This receptor was identified in a woman aged 18-29 years in good health. Sequenced sample: central memory CD4+ T cells from blood. The CDR3 protein is CASSLGPGQGHNEQFF. The CDR3 DNA reads TGCGCCAGCAGCTTGGGGCCGGGACAAGGACACAATGAGCAGTTCTTC.